This TCR beta chain comes out of a study of blood T cell repertoires in COVID-19. Libraries were prepared by immunoSEQ multiplex PCR; TCRdb keeps only in-frame clonotypes and omits some of them. The sample has 200,000 or so clones; 88% are singletons. Per germline, CDR1 LNHDA and CDR2 SQIVND (reference sequence). The CDR3 length is 13 residues. V was pared by 5 bases and J by 5 bases, with 12 bases between. The sequence came from a woman in her twenties or thirties who had recovered from COVID-19. Sequencing input: PBMCs or T cells enriched from blood (not recorded which). The chain combines TRBV19 with TRBJ1-1; a weak D match, TRBD1 (5 bases). The DNA of the CDR3 is TGTGCCAGTAGTCTGGGGGGGAGAACTGAAGCTTTCTTT. Residues: CASSLGGRTEAFF.